A selection of T cell receptor beta chains follows, all from one sample in a study of CD8 T cells in ankylosing spondylitis. In TCRdb, the 5' RACE reads were re-called with MiXCR into one record per CDR3 protein. The sample has about 140,000 distinct CDR3 sequences, roughly 6.6% seen once. The source material was blood, either unsorted or a sorted T cell fraction (not recorded which). Receptors originate from a female donor with ankylosing spondylitis or in good health (not recorded which). Each CDR3 is given with its conserved first and last residue. D genes are given only for firm matches. Size tells how often a clone was seen (once, few, many) or the class of an expanded clone, and some rows leave it out.

V	size	D	J	CDR3	DNA
TRBV12-3/TRBV12-4	many	TRBD2	TRBJ2-4	CASSPEWRGGPKNIQYF	TGTGCCAGCAGTCCCGAATGGCGGGGGGGCCCCAAAAACATTCAGTACTTC
TRBV12-3/TRBV12-4	many	NA	TRBJ1-4	CASSRRRGLDEKLFF	TGTGCCAGCAGTCGACGTAGGGGCTTAGACGAAAAACTGTTTTTT
TRBV27	many	NA	TRBJ1-1	CASSLSGGWTEAFF	TGTGCCAGCAGCCTAAGCGGGGGTTGGACTGAAGCTTTCTTT
TRBV12-3/TRBV12-4	many	NA	TRBJ2-3	CASSSRTEFSTDTQYF	TGTGCCAGCAGTTCCCGGACGGAATTCAGCACAGATACGCAGTATTTT
TRBV12-3/TRBV12-4	few	TRBD1	TRBJ2-2	CASIKTGANTGELFF	TGTGCCAGCATTAAGACAGGGGCTAACACCGGGGAGCTGTTTTTT
TRBV7-2	many	TRBD2	TRBJ2-7	CASSPRTAGGDEQYF	TGTGCCAGCAGCCCTCGGACAGCCGGGGGGGACGAGCAGTACTTC
TRBV25-1	many	TRBD2	TRBJ2-2	CASSEYGPGGTGELFF	TGTGCCAGCAGTGAATATGGCCCGGGGGGGACCGGGGAGCTGTTTTTT
TRBV20-1	many	NA	TRBJ2-7	CSARVGLHLGYEQYF	TGCAGTGCTAGAGTCGGACTACACCTGGGCTACGAGCAGTACTTC
TRBV7-9	many	TRBD1	TRBJ2-7	CASSASQGAYEQYF	TGTGCCAGCAGCGCCTCACAGGGGGCCTACGAGCAGTACTTC
TRBV10-3	many	NA	TRBJ1-2	CAISAQDGSYGYTF	TGTGCCATCAGTGCTCAGGACGGAAGCTATGGCTACACCTTC
TRBV4-2	NA	NA	TRBJ2-6	CASSPSRTGSSGANVLTF	TGTGCCAGCAGCCCCTCGCGGACGGGGAGCTCTGGGGCCAACGTCCTGACTTTC
TRBV4-3	many	NA	TRBJ1-5	CASSQDLRSNQPQHF	TGCGCCAGCAGCCAAGATCTTCGTAGCAATCAGCCCCAGCATTTT
TRBV18	few	TRBD1	TRBJ2-1	CASSPYPGQPYNEQFF	TGTGCCAGCTCACCATATCCGGGACAGCCCTACAATGAGCAGTTCTTC
TRBV5-6	many	NA	TRBJ1-3	CASSLGVGGNTIYF	TGTGCCAGCAGCTTGGGGGTAGGAGGAAACACCATATATTTT
TRBV19	many	TRBD2	TRBJ2-3	CASSFVRLAGDTDTQYF	TGTGCCAGTAGTTTCGTCCGACTAGCGGGGGATACAGATACGCAGTATTTT
TRBV9	NA	NA	TRBJ1-2	CASSVGVSDGYTF	TGTGCCAGCAGCGTGGGGGTTTCGGACGGCTACACCTTC
TRBV28	many	NA	TRBJ1-2	CASSRDFLLINYGYTF	TGTGCCAGCAGCAGGGACTTCTTACTTATTAACTATGGCTACACCTTC
TRBV11-2	many	NA	TRBJ2-1	CASSFTGRGPYNEQFF	TGTGCCAGCAGCTTTACCGGAAGGGGCCCTTACAATGAGCAGTTCTTC
TRBV5-1	many	NA	TRBJ1-1	CASSLGQVGENTEAFF	TGCGCCAGCAGCTTGGGACAGGTTGGAGAAAACACTGAAGCTTTCTTT
TRBV24-1	many	TRBD1	TRBJ2-2	CATSDSGQARAGELFF	TGTGCCACCAGTGATTCCGGACAGGCTCGCGCCGGGGAGCTGTTTTTT
TRBV4-2	many	NA	TRBJ2-7	CASGTHPYEQYF	TGTGCCAGCGGGACCCACCCCTACGAGCAGTACTTC
TRBV6-5	many	TRBD1	TRBJ1-5	CASSLQGNSGNQPQHF	TGTGCCAGCAGTCTACAGGGGAATAGCGGCAATCAGCCCCAGCATTTT
TRBV6-1	many	TRBD1	TRBJ2-1	CASSRPRQGDYNEQFF	TGTGCCAGCAGTCGTCCACGACAGGGTGACTACAATGAGCAGTTCTTC
TRBV30	NA	NA	TRBJ1-1	CAGDRMGTEAFF	TGTGCCGGCGACAGGATGGGAACTGAAGCTTTCTTT
TRBV6-1	NA	NA	TRBJ1-2	CASRSSVNDGYTF	TGTGCCAGCAGGAGCAGTGTGAACGATGGCTACACCTTC
TRBV6-1	many	NA	TRBJ2-7	CASSEGGFVFEQYF	TGTGCCAGCAGTGAAGGCGGATTTGTGTTCGAGCAGTACTTC
TRBV20-1	many	NA	TRBJ1-1	CSASRAGQAFF	TGCAGTGCTAGTAGGGCAGGGCAAGCTTTCTTT
TRBV20-1	many	TRBD2	TRBJ2-7	CSARAPAGGREQYF	TGCAGTGCTAGAGCCCCTGCGGGGGGGCGTGAGCAGTACTTC
TRBV24-1	many	NA	TRBJ2-3	CATSDPGWSTQYF	TGTGCCACCAGTGATCCCGGTTGGAGTACGCAGTATTTT
TRBV5-1	many	NA	TRBJ1-6	CASSPRGNNSPLHF	TGCGCCAGCAGCCCCCGGGGGAATAATTCACCCCTCCACTTT
TRBV9	many	NA	TRBJ2-5	CASSYLGTPQETQYF	TGTGCCAGCAGTTACCTGGGGACACCCCAAGAGACCCAGTACTTC
TRBV29-1	NA	NA	TRBJ2-7	CSVAGTICEQYF	TGCAGCGTGGCCGGGACAATCTGCGAGCAGTACTTC
TRBV7-3	few	TRBD2	TRBJ2-1	CASSPGVAGDNEQFF	TGTGCCAGCAGCCCCGGGGTAGCGGGGGACAATGAGCAGTTCTTC
TRBV5-4	NA	TRBD1	TRBJ1-1	CASSLVGQGASAFF	TGTGCCAGCAGCTTGGTTGGACAGGGGGCCTCAGCTTTCTTT
TRBV4-2	many	TRBD2	TRBJ2-1	CASSQLTSAPDNEQFF	TGTGCCAGCAGCCAATTGACTAGCGCTCCTGACAATGAGCAGTTCTTC
TRBV7-9	many	NA	TRBJ1-1	CASSLYAGQVAFF	TGTGCCAGCAGCTTATACGCGGGGCAAGTGGCTTTCTTT
TRBV4-1	many	NA	TRBJ2-7	CASSQHLLGQVTYEQYF	TGCGCCAGCAGCCAGCACCTACTGGGACAAGTTACCTACGAGCAGTACTTC
TRBV30	many	NA	TRBJ2-5	CAWSLRLNTQYF	TGTGCCTGGAGCTTGCGCCTTAACACCCAGTACTTC
TRBV4-1	many	NA	TRBJ2-2	CASSHGWGTGELFF	TGCGCCAGCAGCCACGGGTGGGGCACCGGGGAGCTGTTTTTT
TRBV12-3/TRBV12-4	NA	TRBD2	TRBJ2-3	CASSLAGGMAQYF	TGTGCCAGCAGTTTAGCGGGGGGGATGGCGCAGTATTTT
TRBV2	many	NA	TRBJ2-4	CASRPGALNIQYF	TGTGCCAGCAGGCCGGGAGCCCTAAACATTCAGTACTTC
TRBV20-1	many	TRBD2	TRBJ2-5	CSAGSASGGAKETQYF	TGCAGTGCTGGTTCTGCTAGCGGGGGGGCGAAAGAGACCCAGTACTTC
TRBV29-1	many	NA	TRBJ2-1	CSVAQETGTTYNEQFF	TGCAGCGTTGCCCAAGAGACAGGGACTACCTACAATGAGCAGTTCTTC
TRBV7-2	many	NA	TRBJ2-5	CASSGDPPPGETQYF	TGTGCCAGCAGCGGGGACCCGCCCCCCGGAGAGACCCAGTACTTC
TRBV20-1	many	NA	TRBJ2-2	CSAPTDSNTGELFF	TGCAGTGCTCCAACCGACTCGAACACCGGGGAGCTGTTTTTT
TRBV7-2	NA	NA	TRBJ2-5	CASSSRSDGETQYF	TGTGCCAGCAGCTCAAGGTCTGATGGAGAGACCCAGTACTTC
TRBV19	NA	NA	TRBJ1-2	CASSNRPGYGYTF	TGTGCCAGTAGTAACAGACCGGGCTATGGCTACACCTTC
TRBV7-9	many	NA	TRBJ1-4	CASSLVSVGTKFF	TGTGCCAGCAGCTTAGTTTCTGTGGGGACTAAGTTTTTT
TRBV7-9	NA	TRBD2	TRBJ2-3	CASSSTSGARTDTQYF	TGTGCCAGCAGTTCGACTAGCGGGGCGCGCACAGATACGCAGTATTTT
TRBV5-1	many	NA	TRBJ1-2	CASSLNRVNNYGYTF	TGCGCCAGCAGCTTGAACAGGGTGAATAACTATGGCTACACCTTC
TRBV7-9	many	NA	TRBJ2-6	CASSLVGAHSGANVLTF	TGTGCCAGCAGCTTAGTCGGGGCCCACTCTGGGGCCAACGTCCTGACTTTC
TRBV12-3/TRBV12-4	many	TRBD2	TRBJ2-1	CAAAGTSGDNEQFF	TGTGCCGCAGCGGGGACTAGCGGAGACAATGAGCAGTTCTTC
TRBV5-1	many	NA	TRBJ2-5	CASSRIKETQYF	TGCGCCAGCAGCAGAATAAAAGAGACCCAGTACTTC
TRBV12-3/TRBV12-4	many	NA	TRBJ1-1	CASSLRGEAFF	TGTGCCAGCAGCCTTCGGGGTGAAGCTTTCTTT
TRBV11-2	many	NA	TRBJ1-6	CASSLDQNSPLHF	TGTGCCAGCAGCTTAGACCAGAATTCACCCCTCCACTTT